The clone carrying this T cell receptor beta chain was seen only a few times. Its antigen is currently unknown. This specimen belongs to a study of CD8 T cells in ankylosing spondylitis. General study results and limits: Those disease-linked clones were CD8+; they were also relatively rare in peripheral blood. Significant enrichment of disease-linked clones was reported in matched ankylosing spondylitis synovial fluid. Roughly eight highly homologous variants formed a TCR beta motif that appeared characteristic of ankylosing spondylitis blood.

Using its own MiXCR run on the 5' RACE reads, TCRdb lists one record per CDR3 protein. The data show 100,000 or so distinct CDR3 sequences, roughly 8.5% seen once. The germline CDR1 and CDR2 sequences are LGHDT and YNNKEL (reference sequence). This CDR3 spans 14 amino acids. J was trimmed by 3 bases and V by 3 bases; bases with no gene match: 4. V usage is TRBV3-1 and J usage is TRBJ1-2; 7 bases match TRBD1. The sequencing sample was made of blood, either unsorted or a sorted T cell fraction (not recorded which). The receptor was derived from a male donor with ankylosing spondylitis. CDR3 loop: CASSQIDRDYGYTF. The CDR3 bases are TGTGCCAGCAGCCAGATCGACAGGGACTATGGCTACACCTTC.